A selection of T cell receptor beta chains follows, all from one sample in a study of T cells in Graves' hyperthyroidism and ophthalmopathy. In TCRdb, the multiplex PCR reads were re-called with MiXCR into one record per CDR3 protein. The top ten clones hold roughly 8.2% of a sample with about 290,000 distinct CDR3 sequences, about 13% of them seen once. Sequencing was carried out using blood. The receptors here all came from a woman aged 40 to 50 with Graves' hyperthyroidism. Both conserved end residues are part of each CDR3. The order of the fields is J gene, V gene, D gene, clone size, CDR3 protein, CDR3 DNA. A D gene is named only where the DNA matches it firmly. Clone size is stated in some rows and not others, as once, few, many or a class when expanded.

j_gene: TRBJ2-1; v_gene: TRBV2; d_gene: .; abundance: many; CDR3aa: CASGGGSRGSMGAFF; CDR3nt: TGTGCCTCAGGGGGCGGGAGCAGGGGGTCGATGGGAGCGTTCTTC
j_gene: TRBJ2-7; v_gene: TRBV28; d_gene: TRBD1; abundance: many; CDR3aa: CASRETLTNRGTLYEQYF; CDR3nt: TGTGCCAGCAGAGAGACCCTTACCAACAGGGGAACGCTCTACGAGCAGTACTTC
j_gene: TRBJ2-1; v_gene: TRBV11-1; d_gene: .; abundance: many; CDR3aa: CASSLALAGNEQFF; CDR3nt: TGTGCCAGCAGCTTAGCGCTCGCGGGCAATGAGCAGTTCTTC
j_gene: TRBJ2-2; v_gene: TRBV3-1; d_gene: TRBD2; abundance: .; CDR3aa: CASSQVGAGGELFF; CDR3nt: TGTGCCAGCAGCCAAGTGGGAGCGGGAGGGGAGCTGTTTTTT
j_gene: TRBJ2-5; v_gene: TRBV2; d_gene: .; abundance: many; CDR3aa: CASRSGSGQETQYF; CDR3nt: TGTGCCAGCCGTTCGGGGTCGGGACAAGAGACCCAGTACTTC
j_gene: TRBJ2-5; v_gene: TRBV6-1; d_gene: .; abundance: many; CDR3aa: CASSPTGNQETQYF; CDR3nt: TGTGCCAGCAGTCCTACCGGGAATCAAGAGACCCAGTACTTC
j_gene: TRBJ2-7; v_gene: TRBV18; d_gene: .; abundance: few; CDR3aa: CASSSRYQGYEQYF; CDR3nt: TGTGCCAGCTCATCGCGTTATCAGGGGTACGAGCAGTACTTC
j_gene: TRBJ2-7; v_gene: TRBV27; d_gene: TRBD2; abundance: many; CDR3aa: CASSPERESSTGGAYEQYF; CDR3nt: TGTGCCAGCAGTCCCGAGCGGGAGAGCTCTACGGGGGGAGCCTACGAGCAGTACTTC
j_gene: TRBJ2-3; v_gene: TRBV19; d_gene: .; abundance: .; CDR3aa: CASSIVYTDTQYF; CDR3nt: TGTGCCAGTAGTATAGTGTACACAGATACGCAGTATTTT
j_gene: TRBJ1-2; v_gene: TRBV7-9; d_gene: .; abundance: many; CDR3aa: CAITDRNYGYTF; CDR3nt: TGTGCCATTACGGACAGAAACTATGGCTACACCTTC
j_gene: TRBJ2-2; v_gene: TRBV3-1; d_gene: .; abundance: many; CDR3aa: CASSLEVGLKNTGELFF; CDR3nt: TGTGCCAGCAGCTTAGAGGTCGGACTAAAGAACACCGGGGAGCTGTTTTTT
j_gene: TRBJ2-7; v_gene: TRBV10-3; d_gene: .; abundance: few; CDR3aa: CAISESKSGSSYEQYF; CDR3nt: TGTGCCATCAGTGAGTCGAAGAGCGGTAGCTCCTACGAGCAGTACTTC
j_gene: TRBJ2-4; v_gene: TRBV19; d_gene: .; abundance: few; CDR3aa: CASSGIVSGNIQYF; CDR3nt: TGTGCCAGTAGTGGGATTGTCTCGGGAAACATTCAGTACTTC
j_gene: TRBJ2-3; v_gene: TRBV7-9; d_gene: .; abundance: .; CDR3aa: CASSLDFRDTQYF; CDR3nt: TGTGCCAGCAGCTTAGACTTTCGAGATACGCAGTATTTT
j_gene: TRBJ2-7; v_gene: TRBV28; d_gene: TRBD1; abundance: .; CDR3aa: CASSQGGGQGFNEQYF; CDR3nt: TGTGCCAGCAGCCAAGGCGGCGGACAGGGGTTCAACGAGCAGTACTTC
j_gene: TRBJ1-1; v_gene: TRBV11-2; d_gene: .; abundance: many; CDR3aa: CASSFRDRNTEAFF; CDR3nt: TGTGCCAGCAGCTTCCGGGACCGGAACACTGAAGCTTTCTTT